Below, 13 T cell receptor beta chains from the same sample are listed, as sequenced in a study of T cell responses to AZD1222 COVID-19 vaccine. The table came from immunoSEQ multiplex PCR; TCRdb's copy has only in-frame clones and leaves some out. The sample lists about 93,000 clones; under 90% were seen once. Sequences were derived from peripheral blood, sampled on day 0 of MenACWY control vaccination. Receptors were obtained from an adult in good health.

CDR3 amino acids: CASSWETMGAFF. The CDR3 DNA sequence: TGTGCCAGCAGCTGGGAAACAATGGGGGCTTTCTTT. V gene TRBV7-3 combines with J gene TRBJ1-1, with D unresolved. The V and J ends lost 4 bases and 11 bases respectively, with 14 bases between them. Germline CDR1 is SGHTA and CDR2 is FQGTGA. This CDR3 spans 12 amino acids.

V and J are TRBV18 and TRBJ1-1; D is unresolved. The CDR3 consists of 14 residues. CDR1 is KGHSH, CDR2 LQKENI, per germline. Trimming took off 0 bases at V and 6 bases at J, with 11 bases between the two ends. As DNA, the CDR3 is TGTGCCAGCTCACCACCAGAGAAGGTTTCTGAAGCTTTCTTT. Translation: CASSPPEKVSEAFF.

The chain employs TRBV10-3 and TRBJ1-1; a possible D gene is TRBD1 (5 bases). V lost 9 bases, J lost 3 bases, and 14 bases lay in between. The length of the CDR3 is 13 residues. The germline CDR1 and CDR2 sequences are ENHRY and SYGVKD. The CDR3 DNA reads as TGTGCCATTTCCCCCAGGGAGTACACTGAAGCTTTCTTT. This gives the protein CAISPREYTEAFF.

The chain has TRBV7-8 and TRBJ1-1; D unresolved. Germline values: CDR1 SGHVS, CDR2 FQNEAQ. V was pared by 0 bases and J by 0 bases, with 5 bases between. The CDR3 spans 14 residues. CDR3 loop: CASSLARLNTEAFF. CDR3 nucleotide sequence: TGTGCCAGCAGCTTAGCGCGGCTGAACACTGAAGCTTTCTTT.

The chain carries TRBV15 and TRBJ2-1, with D perhaps TRBD1 (5 bases). The CDR3 sequence is 16 residues long. Germline V gives CDR1 LNHNV, CDR2 YYDKDF (reference sequence). Trimming cost V 0 bases and J 4 bases, with 13 bases left between them. The CDR3 sequence: CATSRDPQGHYNEQFF. DNA of the CDR3: TGTGCCACCAGCAGAGATCCCCAGGGCCATTACAATGAGCAGTTCTTC.

CDR3 nucleotide sequence: TGTGCCAGCAGCGTTGGAGGGCGCGGGACTGAAGCTTTCTTT. Translated, it gives CASSVGGRGTEAFF. The rearrangement links TRBV9 to TRBJ1-1; D is uncertain. V was trimmed by 2 bases and J by 5 bases, leaving 13 bases between them. Germline assignment: CDR1 SGDLS and CDR2 YYNGEE. This CDR3 spans 14 amino acids.

This clone was seen just once. The rearrangement uses TRBV28 and TRBJ2-2; 7 bases line up with TRBD1. This CDR3 contains 15 residues. The J segment lost 1 base and the V segment lost 6 bases, leaving 5 bases of the junction unmatched. Germline CDR1 is MDHEN and CDR2 is SYDVKM. The CDR3 loop reads CASRRTGWNTGELFF. The CDR3 DNA reads as TGTGCCAGCAGGCGGACAGGATGGAACACCGGGGAGCTGTTTTTT.

V usage is TRBV6-1 and J usage is TRBJ1-2; D remains unclear. This CDR3 has 12 residues. CDR1 is MNHNS, CDR2 SASEGT, per germline. V lost 3 bases to trimming and J lost 4 bases, with 6 bases between them. In nucleotides, the CDR3 is TGTGCCAGCAGTGACAGGATCTATGGCTACACCTTC. This translates into CASSDRIYGYTF.

In this sample, this clone turned up a few times. This rearrangement joins TRBV5-1 to TRBJ1-2, with a tentative D call TRBD1 (5 bases). CDR1 SGHRS and CDR2 YFSETQ come from the germline V gene. This CDR3 has 15 residues. Deletions cut 0 bases from V and 3 bases from J, with 12 bases between. CDR3 nucleotides: TGCGCCAGCAGCTTGGGTCCAGGGTCGGACTATGGCTACACCTTC. Residues: CASSLGPGSDYGYTF. The full variable domain, its missing parts supplied by reference TRBV5-1 and TRBJ1-2, is KAGVTQTPRYLIKTRGQQVTLSCSPISGHRSVSWYQQTPGQGLQFLFEYFSETQRNKGNFPGRFSGRQFSNSRSEMNVSTLELGDSALYLCASSLGPGSDYGYTFGSGTRLTVV.

J is TRBJ2-7 and V is TRBV5-1, with 8 bases lining up with TRBD2. In germline, CDR1 is SGHRS, CDR2 YFSETQ. Trimming cost V 0 bases and J 0 bases; bases outside gene matches: 5. This CDR3 comprises 16 residues. CDR3 loop: CASSLERGGPSYEQYF. CDR3 DNA: TGCGCCAGCAGCTTGGAACGCGGGGGGCCCTCCTACGAGCAGTACTTC.

This clone was observed once. This sequence joins TRBV18 and TRBJ2-1; D ambiguous. The germline CDR1 and CDR2 sequences are KGHSH and LQKENI. With 1 base removed from V and 7 bases from J, the gap between germline ends came to 5 bases. This CDR3 has 12 residues. CDR3 in amino acids: CASSPLQNEQFF. The CDR3 coding sequence is TGTGCCAGCTCACCACTCCAGAATGAGCAGTTCTTC. The complete variable domain, with remaining parts taken from reference TRBV18 and TRBJ2-1, reads NAGVMQNPRHLVRRRGQEARLRCSPMKGHSHVYWYRQLPEEGLKFMVYLQKENIIDESGMPKERFSAEFPKEGPSILRIQQVVRGDSAAYFCASSPLQNEQFFGPGTRLTVL.

This clone showed up just once. The chain combines TRBV21-1 with TRBJ1-5; the D segment call TRBD1 is taken from the table without a DNA check. TRBV21-1 is an annotated pseudogene. This CDR3 is 16 amino acids long. The chain's CDR3 is CASSKVRTGGDQPQHF. For the CDR3, the DNA is TGTGCCAGCAGCAAAGTTCGGACAGGGGGAGATCAGCCCCAGCATTTT.

V and J are TRBV9 and TRBJ2-7; the D is unclear. The CDR3 runs to 13 residues. Germline assignment: CDR1 SGDLS and CDR2 YYNGEE. Trimming took 3 bases from V and 4 from J, leaving 11 bases between them. CDR3 in DNA: TGTGCCAGCAGCGCGTTCCTTGGGTACGAGCAGTACTTC. It specifies CASSAFLGYEQYF.